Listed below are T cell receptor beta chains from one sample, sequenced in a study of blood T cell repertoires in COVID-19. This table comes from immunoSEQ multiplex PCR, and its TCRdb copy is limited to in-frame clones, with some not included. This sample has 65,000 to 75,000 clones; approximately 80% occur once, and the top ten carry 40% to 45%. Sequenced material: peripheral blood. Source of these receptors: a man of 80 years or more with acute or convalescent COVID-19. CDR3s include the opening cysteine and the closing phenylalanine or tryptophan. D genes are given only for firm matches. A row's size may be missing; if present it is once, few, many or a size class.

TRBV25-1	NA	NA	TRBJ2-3	TGTGCCAGCAGTGAGTGGAGTGGCACAGATACGCAGTATTTT	CASSEWSGTDTQYF
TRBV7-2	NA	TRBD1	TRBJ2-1	TGTGCCAGCAGAGGGACAGGGTTCACCTACAATGAGCAGTTCTTC	CASRGTGFTYNEQFF
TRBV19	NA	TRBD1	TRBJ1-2	TGTGCCAGTAGTATGGTGACAGGGTCGGACTATGGCTACACCTTC	CASSMVTGSDYGYTF
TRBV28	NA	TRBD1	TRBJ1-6	TGTGCCAGCATCCCGGGACAGTATAATTCACCCCTCCACTTT	CASIPGQYNSPLHF
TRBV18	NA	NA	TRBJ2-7	TGTGCCAGCTCACCGCAGATCCGAATGGGGCTTGGCGAGCAGTACTTC	CASSPQIRMGLGEQYF
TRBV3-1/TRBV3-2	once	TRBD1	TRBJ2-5	TGTGCCAGCAGCCGTAGACAGGGTGGAGAGACCCAGTACTTC	CASSRRQGGETQYF
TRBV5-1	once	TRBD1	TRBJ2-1	TGCGCCAGCAGTTGGACAGGGGGCTACAATGAGCAGTTCTTC	CASSWTGGYNEQFF
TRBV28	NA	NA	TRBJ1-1	TGTGCCAGCAACCCCGACGGAGGGAACACTGAAGCTTTCTTT	CASNPDGGNTEAFF
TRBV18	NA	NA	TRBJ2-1	TGTGCCAGCTCAGTCAACAATGAGCAGTTCTTC	CASSVNNEQFF
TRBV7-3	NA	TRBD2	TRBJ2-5	TGTGCCAGCAGCTTAGCGGGGGAAAAAGAGACCCAGTACTTC	CASSLAGEKETQYF
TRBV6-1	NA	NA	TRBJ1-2	TGTGCCAGCAGTGAAGCAGGACAAGCTAACTATGGCTACACCTTC	CASSEAGQANYGYTF
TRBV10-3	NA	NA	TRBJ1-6	TGTGCCATCAGGGGACTCGCTAATTCACCCCTCCACTTT	CAIRGLANSPLHF
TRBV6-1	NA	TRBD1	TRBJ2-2	TGTGCCAGCAGTGAGGTCCCCTCGGACAGGACGAACACCGGGGAGCTGTTTTTT	CASSEVPSDRTNTGELFF
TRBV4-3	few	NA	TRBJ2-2	TGCGCCAGCAGCCAAGACCCGGGATCGAACACCGGGGAGCTGTTTTTT	CASSQDPGSNTGELFF
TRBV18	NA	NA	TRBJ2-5	TGTGCCAGCTCCCCCGGAGGGCCTGAGACCCAGTACTTC	CASSPGGPETQYF
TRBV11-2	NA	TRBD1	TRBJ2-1	TGTGCCAGCAGCTTAGATGGGGGCTGGACAGGCGGTTACAATGAGCAGTTCTTC	CASSLDGGWTGGYNEQFF
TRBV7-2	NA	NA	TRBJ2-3	TGTGCCAGCAGCTATATCGGGACAATCGCAGATACGCAGTATTTT	CASSYIGTIADTQYF
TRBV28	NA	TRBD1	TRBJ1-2	TGTGCCAGCACCCTCGGACAGGGAACCGGTTCGAGCTATGGCTACACCTTC	CASTLGQGTGSSYGYTF
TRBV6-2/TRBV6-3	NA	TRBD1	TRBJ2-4	TGTGCCAGCAGTTCCAACAGGGGGATGGCGAACATTCAGTACTTC	CASSSNRGMANIQYF
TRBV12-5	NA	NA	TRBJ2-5	TGTGCTAGTGGTTCAGGCGCGGGGACCCAGTACTTC	CASGSGAGTQYF
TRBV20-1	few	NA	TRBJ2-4	TGCAGTGCTAGACGTGTCATTCAGTACTTC	CSARRVIQYF
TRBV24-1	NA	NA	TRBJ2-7	TGTGCCACCAGTGAGGGAGTCTACGAGCAGTACTTC	CATSEGVYEQYF
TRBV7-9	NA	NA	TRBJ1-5	TGTGCCAGCAGCCCCGGTGGAACAGTTCATAGCAATCAGCCCCAGCATTTT	CASSPGGTVHSNQPQHF
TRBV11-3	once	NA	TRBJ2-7	TGTGCCAGCAGCTTAGACAGGGGCCACGAGCAGTACTTC	CASSLDRGHEQYF
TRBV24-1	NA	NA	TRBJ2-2	TGTGCCACCTCAACCGAACTAGGGGAGCTGTTTTTT	CATSTELGELFF
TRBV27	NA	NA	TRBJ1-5	TGTGCCAGCAGTTTAAGGGGCCAGCCCCAGCATTTT	CASSLRGQPQHF